Below are 16 T cell receptor beta chains sequenced from a single sample in a study of identical twins. TCRdb independently ran MiXCR on the 5' RACE reads; one entry per CDR3 protein. The sample has around 220,000 distinct CDR3 sequences; more than 9% are singletons. Sample: memory T cells sorted from blood. The receptor set was obtained from a man aged 50-60 years in good health.

This chain joins TRBV7-2 and TRBJ2-6; D ambiguous. CDR3 size: 16 residues. Trimming removed 2 bases from V and 0 bases from J, with 8 bases in between. Germline V gene lookup returns CDR1 SGHTA and CDR2 FQGNSA. The CDR3 nucleotides read TGTGCCAGCAGCTTATCGCGGTTCTCTGGGGCCAACGTCCTGACTTTC. Translation gives CASSLSRFSGANVLTF.

A few counts support this clonotype. The genes are TRBV27 and TRBJ1-5; TRBD1 matches at 8 bases. The length of the CDR3 is 16 residues. Trimming removed 6 bases from V and 1 base from J; junction bases left unmatched: 8. Per the germline V gene, CDR1 is MNHEY and CDR2 is SMNVEV (reference sequence). This chain's CDR3 is CASSKDRERSNQPQHF. CDR3 DNA: TGTGCCAGCAGCAAGGACAGGGAAAGGAGCAATCAGCCCCAGCATTTT.

This clonotype was recorded many times. The rearrangement links TRBV11-2 to TRBJ1-3; D is undetermined. The CDR3 loop spans 13 amino acids. The V gene lost 1 base and the J gene lost 7 bases, with 8 bases spanning the gap. CDR1 and CDR2 (germline): SGHAT, FQNNGV. The chain's CDR3 is CASSLADRNTIYF. DNA of the CDR3: TGTGCCAGCAGCTTAGCAGATCGGAACACCATATATTTT. Based on the CDR3 plus reference TRBV11-2 and TRBJ1-3, the full variable domain is EAGVAQSPRYKIIEKRQSVAFWCNPISGHATLYWYQQILGQGPKLLIQFQNNGVVDDSQLPKDRFSAERLKGVDSTLKIQPAKLEDSAVYLCASSLADRNTIYFGEGSWLTVV.

This clonotype was detected ten times or more. The chain combines TRBV12-3 or TRBV12-4 with TRBJ1-5; no clear D gene. V was trimmed by 4 bases and J by 2 bases, leaving 9 bases between them. The CDR3 has 14 residues. This CDR3 reads CASSYAAGNQPQHF. In DNA, the CDR3 is TGTGCCAGCAGTTATGCCGCGGGCAATCAGCCCCAGCATTTT.

At least ten counts were recorded for this clonotype. The genes are TRBV5-1 and TRBJ1-6, with D tentatively TRBD1 (6 bases). The germline CDR1 and CDR2 sequences are SGHRS and YFSETQ. V lost 4 bases to trimming and J lost 7 bases, with 12 bases between them. The CDR3 runs to 14 residues. In DNA form, the CDR3 reads TGCGCCAGCAGCCGGGACATTGGGAATTCACCCCTCCACTTT. It specifies CASSRDIGNSPLHF.

This clonotype showed up many times. The rearrangement uses TRBV12-3 or TRBV12-4 and TRBJ2-7; tentative D call: TRBD1 (7 bases). V dropped 6 bases and J dropped 3 bases, with 12 bases sitting between them. This CDR3 is 13 amino acids long. The CDR3 nucleotides are TGTGCCAGCAGGGCGCGGGACAGCTACGAGCAGTACTTC. This sequence encodes CASRARDSYEQYF.

This clonotype was observed at least ten times. This chain joins TRBV28 and TRBJ1-1; no firm D call. This CDR3 has 15 residues. Trimming removed 5 bases from V and 5 bases from J, with 18 bases in between. CDR1 and CDR2 from the germline V gene are MDHEN and SYDVKM. The CDR3 DNA is TGTGCCAGCAGTCCTCCCTCGAGTTATGGAACTGAAGCTTTCTTT. Its protein is CASSPPSSYGTEAFF.

This clonotype was counted at least ten times. V usage is TRBV10-3 and J usage is TRBJ2-3; 8 bases fit TRBD2. With 9 bases clipped from V and 1 base from J, the junction kept 6 bases outside the gene matches. The length of the CDR3 is 14 residues. Looked up from germline, CDR1 is ENHRY and CDR2 is SYGVKD. The CDR3 loop reads CAMSQAGGTDTQYF. DNA for the CDR3: TGTGCCATGTCACAAGCGGGGGGCACAGATACGCAGTATTTT.

This clonotype showed up many times. The V call is TRBV5-1, the J call TRBJ2-7; either TRBD1 or TRBD2 may supply D (5 bases each). V lost 7 bases to trimming and J lost 0 bases, with 11 bases between them. The CDR3 has 13 amino acids. CDR1 SGHRS and CDR2 YFSETQ come from the germline V gene. For the CDR3, the DNA is TGCGCCAGCCATAATGGGGGCTCCTACGAGCAGTACTTC. Its translation: CASHNGGSYEQYF.

This clonotype was counted ten times or more. The chain joins TRBV10-2 to TRBJ2-1, with 11 bases fitting TRBD2. This CDR3 region has 15 residues. Looked up from germline, CDR1 is WSHSY and CDR2 is SAAADI. J gave up 9 bases and V 3 bases, and 7 bases lay outside the gene matches. In DNA form, the CDR3 reads TGCGCCAGCAGTGATATAGCGGGGGGGCAGGGTGAGCAGTTCTTC. Its translation: CASSDIAGGQGEQFF.

At least ten counts were recorded for this clonotype. The chain joins TRBV6-5 to TRBJ1-1; D is unclear. CDR1 MNHEY and CDR2 SVGAGI come from the germline V gene. The V and J ends lost 1 base and 2 bases respectively, with 8 bases between them. The CDR3 covers 14 residues. The CDR3 DNA reads TGTGCCAGCAGTTACTTAGGCCGAAACACTGAAGCTTTCTTT. As protein: CASSYLGRNTEAFF.

The table lists this clonotype with many counts. The V call is TRBV18, the J call TRBJ2-4; D may be TRBD1 (6 bases). The CDR3 spans 17 residues. Germline V lookup: CDR1 KGHSH, CDR2 LQKENI. Trimming pared 2 bases from V and 0 bases from J, leaving 14 bases between. The DNA for the CDR3 is TGTGCCAGCTCACCAGGCGCAGGGGTTTCAGCCAAAAACATTCAGTACTTC. It translates to CASSPGAGVSAKNIQYF.

The chain links TRBV11-2 to TRBJ2-1; tentatively, D is TRBD2 (6 bases). This CDR3 comprises 14 residues. Trimming left V 5 bases short and J 3 bases short, with 11 bases between. Germline V gene lookup returns CDR1 SGHAT and CDR2 FQNNGV. CDR3 nucleotide sequence: TGTGCCAGCAGCCCGGGACTTCGCTACAATGAGCAGTTCTTC. Amino acids: CASSPGLRYNEQFF.

This clonotype occurred many times. The chain recombines TRBV20-1 with TRBJ1-2; a possible D gene is TRBD1 (5 bases). The CDR3 spans 13 residues. Trimming took off 5 bases at V and 4 bases at J, with 14 bases between the two ends. CDR1 DFQATT and CDR2 SNEGSKA come from the germline V gene (reference sequence). CDR3: CSAPHGAGYGYTF. The CDR3 bases are TGCAGTGCTCCCCATGGGGCGGGCTATGGCTACACCTTC.

The chain recombines TRBV19 with TRBJ2-6, with D perhaps given as TRBD1 or TRBD2 (5 bases each). The CDR3 length is 16 residues. Trimming pared 5 bases from V and 0 bases from J, leaving 11 bases between. Germline CDR1 is LNHDA and CDR2 is SQIVND (reference sequence). CDR3 protein: CASSQGRFSGANVLTF. In DNA form, the CDR3 reads TGTGCCAGTAGTCAGGGACGCTTCTCTGGGGCCAACGTCCTGACTTTC.

This clonotype has a handful of counts. This rearrangement joins TRBV10-3 to TRBJ1-4, with 7 bases matching TRBD1. V lost 5 bases, J lost 5 bases, and 14 bases stayed unmatched. The CDR3 sequence is 17 residues long. Germline CDR1 reads ENHRY; CDR2 reads SYGVKD. The CDR3 region is CAISPSGTESKNEKLFF. DNA of the CDR3: TGTGCCATCAGTCCCTCCGGGACAGAGTCTAAAAATGAAAAACTGTTTTTT.